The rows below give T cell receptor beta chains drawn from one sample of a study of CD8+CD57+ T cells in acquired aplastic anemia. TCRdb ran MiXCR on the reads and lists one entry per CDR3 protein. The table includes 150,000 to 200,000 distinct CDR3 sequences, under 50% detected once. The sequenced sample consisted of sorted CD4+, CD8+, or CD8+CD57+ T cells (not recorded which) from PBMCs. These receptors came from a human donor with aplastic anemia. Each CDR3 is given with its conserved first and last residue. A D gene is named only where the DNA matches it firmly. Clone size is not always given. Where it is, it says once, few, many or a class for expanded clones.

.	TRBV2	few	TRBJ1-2	CASSEGVGYGYTF	TGTGCCAGCAGTGAGGGGGTGGGCTATGGCTACACCTTC
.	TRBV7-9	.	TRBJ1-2	CASSLDRAANYGYTF	TGTGCCAGCAGCTTAGACCGCGCCGCTAACTATGGCTACACCTTC
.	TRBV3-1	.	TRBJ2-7	CASSQESGSPYEQYF	TGTGCCAGCAGCCAAGAGAGCGGGTCACCCTACGAGCAGTACTTC
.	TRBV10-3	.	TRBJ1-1	CAISEGLAGMNTEAFF	TGTGCCATCAGTGAGGGACTAGCGGGAATGAACACTGAAGCTTTCTTT
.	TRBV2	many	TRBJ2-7	CASLSGSYEQYF	TGTGCCAGCCTCAGTGGCTCCTACGAGCAGTACTTC
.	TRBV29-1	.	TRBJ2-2	CVGSEDANTGELFF	TGTGTAGGTTCCGAGGACGCGAACACCGGGGAGCTGTTTTTT
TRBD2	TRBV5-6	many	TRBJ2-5	CASSFGTTQETQYF	TGTGCCAGCAGCTTTGGGACTACCCAAGAGACCCAGTACTTC
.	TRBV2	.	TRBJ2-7	CASSEYRAYEQYF	TGTGCCAGCAGTGAATACCGGGCCTACGAGCAGTACTTC
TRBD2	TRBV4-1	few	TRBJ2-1	CASSQDSGAGGYNEQFF	TGCGCCAGCAGCCAAGATTCGGGAGCGGGGGGGTACAATGAGCAGTTCTTC
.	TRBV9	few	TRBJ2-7	CASSVGSSGYEQYF	TGTGCCAGCAGCGTAGGTAGTAGCGGCTACGAGCAGTACTTC
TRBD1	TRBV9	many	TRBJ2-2	CASSVQGANTGELFF	TGTGCCAGCAGCGTGCAGGGGGCAAACACCGGGGAGCTGTTTTTT
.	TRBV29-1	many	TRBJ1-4	CSGDWGEKLFF	TGCAGCGGTGATTGGGGGGAGAAACTGTTTTTT
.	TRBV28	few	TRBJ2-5	CASSPQGIETQYF	TGTGCCAGCAGCCCACAGGGAATCGAGACCCAGTACTTC
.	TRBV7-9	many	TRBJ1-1	CASSTLTGNTEAFF	TGTGCCAGCAGCACCTTAACAGGGAACACTGAAGCTTTCTTT
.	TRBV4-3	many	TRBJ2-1	CASSQELLSYNEQFF	TGCGCCAGCAGCCAAGAACTTCTCTCCTACAATGAGCAGTTCTTC
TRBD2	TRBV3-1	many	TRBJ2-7	CASSQDRAGGSYEQYF	TGTGCCAGCAGCCAAGATAGGGCGGGAGGGTCCTACGAGCAGTACTTC